This TCR beta chain was sequenced for a study of blood T cells in healthy people across ages. Study findings and constraints: Without sorted subsets, naive and antigen-experienced compartments could not be conclusively compared. Naive T cell percentage showed a strong correlation with TCR beta diversity. Long-lived donors exceeded aged donors in naive CD4+ cells and diversity.

This clonotype was observed a few times. Its matching antigen is unknown. CDR3 length equals 14 residues. V lost 0 bases and J 1 base, leaving 6 bases between the germline ends. Germline V gives CDR1 MGHRA, CDR2 YSYEKL. Next came a second PCR, run for about 6 to 11 cycles, which used a sample-barcoded 5' primer along with a J-beta primer mix. TCRdb re-analysed the 5' RACE reads in MiXCR, keeping a single row per CDR3 protein. The data hold 650,000 to 950,000 distinct CDR3 sequences, with 40% to 50% observed a single time. Sequenced input: blood. The rearrangement links TRBV4-1 to TRBJ1-2; no definite D call. The TCR originated in a man between 60 and 75 years old in good health. The CDR3 bases are TGCGCCAGCAGCCAAGACTCGCTTAACTATGGCTACACCTTC. This sequence encodes CASSQDSLNYGYTF.